This T cell receptor (beta chain) was observed in a study of human T cells and chemical hapten exposure. The wider study: Slight volume differences across pooled libraries mainly accounted for varying per-sample TCR yields. Study-level results: Unchanged with DPC sensitization were TCRs above 1 in 1000 frequency.

The time point was: patch test 2, 6 weeks after DPC sensitization. Noted treatment: therapeutic diphenylcyclopropenone sensitization with weekly scalp DPC. It was from unfractionated whole blood that total RNA was extracted. Germline V gene sequence: CDR1 MNHNY, CDR2 SVGAGI (reference sequence). The CDR3 is made up of 13 amino acids. The V segment lost 10 bases and the J segment 6 bases; nucleotides outside the gene matches: 6. In regard to this clonotype: Antigen unknown.

One entry per CDR3 protein results from TCRdb running MiXCR on the RACE reads. The top ten hold roughly 1.7% of the sample, which has about 54,000 distinct CDR3 sequences, less than 10% seen once. The specimen comprised whole blood, sampled in connection with sensitization to the hapten diphenylcyclopropenone (DPC). This receptor was taken from a woman aged 45-59 years with alopecia areata. Some clones in this sample may be carry-over from other donors' samples. The chain links TRBV6-6 to TRBJ1-1; 12 nucleotides align to TRBD1. This CDR3 reads CATEGQGAAEAFF. CDR3 DNA: TGTGCCACCGAGGGACAGGGGGCAGCTGAAGCTTTCTTT.